These 3 T cell receptor beta chains were all obtained from the same sample, sequenced in a study of blood T cell repertoires in COVID-19. TCRdb keeps only in-frame clones here, not all; method: immunoSEQ multiplex PCR. This table holds over 200,000 clones, about nine tenths found once. Sequenced material: peripheral blood. The source is a man in his fifties or sixties who had recovered from COVID-19.

This sequence joins TRBV5-1 and TRBJ2-3; 13 bases fit TRBD2. CDR3 length: 16 residues. Germline CDR1 SGHRS, CDR2 YFSETQ. J lost 6 bases, V lost 3 bases, and 7 bases had no gene match. The DNA for the CDR3 is TGCGCCAGCAGCTCCACTAGCGGGGGGGCATTGGATACGCAGTATTTT. Its translation: CASSSTSGGALDTQYF.

This clone came up once. Here the CDR3 reads CASSLQGQPQHF. CDR3 DNA sequence: TGTGCCAGCAGCTTACAGGGTCAGCCCCAGCATTTT. The J gene is TRBJ1-5, the V gene TRBV13; D is possibly TRBD1 (5 bases). The CDR3 extends over 12 amino acids. V gave up 2 bases and J gave up 6 bases, with 5 bases separating them. CDR1 and CDR2 (germline): PRHDT, FYEKMQ (reference sequence).

This rearrangement joins TRBV14 to TRBJ2-2; 7 nucleotides line up with TRBD1. CDR1 is SGHDN and CDR2 is FVKESK in the germline V gene. The CDR3 runs to 18 residues. Trimming took 1 base from V and 2 from J; bases not matched to a gene: 10. Written as DNA, the CDR3 is TGTGCCAGCAGCCAAGCAGCAGGGGGATACCTTAACACCGGGGAGCTGTTTTTT. It encodes CASSQAAGGYLNTGELFF.